A single sample is the source of the 27 T cell receptor beta chains below, sequenced in a study of T-cell memory formation after mild COVID-19. MiXCR, applied by TCRdb to the 5' RACE reads, yields one record per CDR3 protein. The profile shows about 560,000 distinct CDR3 sequences, about 20% of them singletons. The sample comprised PBMCs or a T cell subset sorted from them (not recorded which). Receptor source: an adult woman who had mild COVID-19 (a few samples of this study predate the infection). Cell type and time point are not known.

The V and J genes are TRBV3-1 and TRBJ1-5; 8 nucleotides agree with TRBD1. Germline V gene sequence: CDR1 LGHDT, CDR2 YNNKEL (reference sequence). The CDR3 has 17 amino acids. J lost 1 base, V lost 1 base, and 6 bases had no gene match. For the CDR3, the DNA is TGTGCCAGCAGCCAAGCTGGACAGGGTCTAAGCAATCAGCCCCAGCATTTT. Translating it yields CASSQAGQGLSNQPQHF.

The V call is TRBV5-1, the J call TRBJ2-7, with D uncertain. Trimming removed 0 bases from V and 4 bases from J, with 17 bases in between. The germline V gene has CDR1 SGHRS and CDR2 YFSETQ. This CDR3 is built from 16 residues. DNA of the CDR3: TGCGCCAGCAGCTTGGCCTCCGGCCCCCCACCGTACGAGCAGTACTTC. This sequence encodes CASSLASGPPPYEQYF.

The V call is TRBV28, the J call TRBJ1-6; 8 bases map to TRBD1. The germline V gene has CDR1 MDHEN and CDR2 SYDVKM. This CDR3 has 15 amino acids. With 6 bases clipped from V and 6 bases from J, the junction kept 7 bases outside the gene matches. This chain's CDR3 is CASRPDRALNSPLHF. The CDR3 DNA follows: TGTGCCAGCAGGCCGGACAGGGCCCTTAATTCACCCCTCCACTTT.

This clonotype was seen a handful of times. The chain recombines TRBV28 with TRBJ1-5; D may be TRBD1 (5 bases). The ends were cut back, 3 bases at V and 2 bases at J, with 17 bases in the middle. Germline V lookup: CDR1 MDHEN, CDR2 SYDVKM. This CDR3 comprises 17 residues. The CDR3 DNA is TGTGCCAGCAGTTTTGGGCAGGGTGGTACCCGCAATCAGCCCCAGCATTTT. Protein: CASSFGQGGTRNQPQHF.

This clonotype turned up a few times. This chain links TRBV7-8 with TRBJ2-1, with D possibly being TRBD1 (6 bases). CDR3 length: 15 amino acids. Trimming removed 7 bases at V and 0 bases at J, with 13 bases between. Germline V gives CDR1 SGHVS, CDR2 FQNEAQ. The CDR3 region has the DNA TGTGCCAGCACCGAGAGGGGGAGCTCCTACAATGAGCAGTTCTTC. It is translated as CASTERGSSYNEQFF.

This chain links TRBV7-6 with TRBJ2-1, with 9 bases identical to TRBD2. CDR1 SGHVS and CDR2 FNYEAQ come from the germline V gene. CDR3 size: 15 residues. The V segment lost 5 bases and the J segment 8 bases; nucleotides outside the gene matches: 10. CDR3 sequence: CASSRAGGFLDEQFF. The CDR3 coding sequence is TGTGCCAGCAGCAGAGCGGGGGGCTTTTTGGATGAGCAGTTCTTC.

The chain recombines TRBV3-1 with TRBJ1-2; weak D call: TRBD1 (5 bases). Germline-derived CDR1 and CDR2 are LGHDT and YNNKEL (reference sequence). CDR3 length: 14 amino acids. V was clipped by 5 bases and J by 4 bases, with 14 bases between them. The CDR3 nucleotides are TGTGCCAGCAGCGAAAGTGATGGGACCTATGGCTACACCTTC. Translated: CASSESDGTYGYTF.

The genes are TRBV20-1 and TRBJ1-2; the D is unclear. The CDR3 is made up of 11 amino acids. The germline V and J ends were trimmed by 7 bases and 4 bases, with 10 bases remaining between them. CDR1 and CDR2 (germline): DFQATT, SNEGSKA (reference sequence). The CDR3 DNA reads TGCAGTGGAGGCGGTGGCTATGGCTACACCTTC. Protein sequence: CSGGGGYGYTF.

This clonotype was seen more than once but under ten times. This rearrangement joins TRBV21-1 to TRBJ2-7; TRBD2 is the table's D call and was not checked against the DNA. TRBV21-1 represents a pseudogene. The length of the CDR3 is 19 residues. CDR3 amino acids: CASSKDGRTSGIYSYEQYF. The CDR3 DNA reads as TGTGCCAGCAGCAAAGATGGAAGGACTAGCGGGATCTATTCCTACGAGCAGTACTTC.

The rearrangement joins TRBV20-1 to TRBJ2-3; the match to TRBD1 covers 7 bases. Looked up from germline, CDR1 is DFQATT and CDR2 is SNEGSKA (reference sequence). The CDR3 consists of 14 residues. V lost 4 bases and J lost 0; bases outside the gene matches: 4. CDR3 sequence (DNA): TGCAGTGCTATACCGGGACAGAGCACAGATACGCAGTATTTT. Its translation is CSAIPGQSTDTQYF.

This clonotype was picked up a small number of times. The chain links TRBV27 to TRBJ1-1; D call uncertain. V lost 1 base to trimming and J lost 5 bases, with 14 bases between them. CDR1 MNHEY and CDR2 SMNVEV come from the germline V gene (reference sequence). This CDR3 is 15 amino acids long. The CDR3 region has the DNA TGTGCCAGCAGTTTATTGGTCCCCCTTACGACTGAAGCTTTCTTT. As protein: CASSLLVPLTTEAFF.

This chain connects TRBV10-3 to TRBJ2-7; weak D call: TRBD1 (5 bases). V was clipped by 5 bases and J by 5 bases, with 19 bases between them. Germline V gene data show CDR1 as ENHRY and CDR2 as SYGVKD. There are 15 residues in the CDR3. DNA of the CDR3: TGTGCCATCAGTCAGATTTGGCAGGGCCTAAACGAGCAGTACTTC. Its protein is CAISQIWQGLNEQYF.

This clonotype appeared many times. The chain joins TRBV5-5 to TRBJ2-5; no definite D call. V was pared by 4 bases and J by 2 bases, with 12 bases between. The germline CDR1 and CDR2 sequences are SGHKS and YYEKEE (reference sequence). The CDR3 is 14 amino acids. The CDR3 DNA follows: TGTGCCAGCAGCCCGCCCGTGGGGCAAGAGACCCAGTACTTC. Translation: CASSPPVGQETQYF.

This clonotype was seen a few times. The V and J genes are TRBV18 and TRBJ2-3; a possible D gene is TRBD2 (6 bases). CDR1 KGHSH and CDR2 LQKENI come from the germline V gene. This CDR3 is 17 amino acids long. Trimming stripped 2 bases from V and 1 base from J, with 16 bases between. The CDR3 DNA reads TGTGCCAGCTCACCATCTACCCCTAGCGTCCGCACAGATACGCAGTATTTT. The encoded protein is CASSPSTPSVRTDTQYF.

This chain connects TRBV4-1 to TRBJ2-7; unclear D gene. Per germline, CDR1 MGHRA and CDR2 YSYEKL. The CDR3 runs 13 residues. The germline V and J ends were trimmed by 3 bases and 0 bases, with 6 bases remaining between them. The CDR3 DNA reads as TGCGCCAGCAGCCATGGTGTCTCCTACGAGCAGTACTTC. This translates into CASSHGVSYEQYF.

This clonotype was counted many times. The rearrangement joins TRBV20-1 to TRBJ2-1; D is unclear. The V gene lost 3 bases and the J gene lost 0 bases, with 12 bases spanning the gap. Germline V gene lookup returns CDR1 DFQATT and CDR2 SNEGSKA (reference sequence). CDR3 size: 15 residues. The CDR3 nucleotides are TGCAGTGCTAGCAATGTGGGAAGCTCCTACAATGAGCAGTTCTTC. This sequence encodes CSASNVGSSYNEQFF.

This clonotype has only a few counts. The chain employs TRBV7-8 and TRBJ2-1, with D unclear. The length of the CDR3 is 15 residues. The germline gives CDR1 SGHVS, CDR2 FQNEAQ. V lost 2 bases and J lost 9, with 17 bases in between. This CDR3 reads CASSLRIPRDTEQFF. The CDR3 bases are TGTGCCAGCAGCTTACGGATACCTCGAGACACTGAGCAGTTCTTC.

This clonotype appeared a few times. The chain joins TRBV13 to TRBJ2-7, with a weak D call TRBD2 (5 bases). The CDR3 has 12 amino acids. CDR1 and CDR2 from the germline V gene are PRHDT and FYEKMQ (reference sequence). The V end lost 5 bases, the J end lost 7 bases, and 12 bases lay between the germline ends. CDR3 in DNA: TGTGCCAGCAGCCTACCCCCGGGAGAGCAGTACTTC. Its translation is CASSLPPGEQYF. Filled out from reference TRBV13 and TRBJ2-7, the complete variable domain reads AAGVIQSPRHLIKEKRETATLKCYPIPRHDTVYWYQQGPGQDPQFLISFYEKMQSDKGSIPDRFSAQQFSDYHSELNMSSLELGDSALYFCASSLPPGEQYFGPGTRLTVT.

This clonotype was observed a handful of times. V usage is TRBV7-9 and J usage is TRBJ1-1; D gene uncertain. This CDR3 is 11 amino acids long. Looked up from germline, CDR1 is SEHNR and CDR2 is FQNEAQ (reference sequence). With 1 base removed from V and 8 bases from J, the gap between germline ends came to 5 bases. The CDR3 DNA is TGTGCCAGCAGCTTAGTAGAGGAAGCTTTCTTT. It is translated as CASSLVEEAFF.

The chain joins TRBV7-9 to TRBJ2-7; perhaps TRBD2 as D (5 bases). From germline, CDR1 is SEHNR and CDR2 FQNEAQ (reference sequence). V lost 2 bases, J lost 5 bases, and 13 bases lay in between. The CDR3 covers 14 residues. The CDR3, as DNA: TGTGCCAGCAGCTTATACTCTGAGCGGAACGAGCAGTACTTC. As protein: CASSLYSERNEQYF.

The V gene is TRBV7-2, the J gene TRBJ2-7; TRBD2 aligns across 9 bases. V gave up 2 bases and J gave up 6 bases; unmatched junction bases: 11. The CDR3 consists of 16 residues. Germline CDR1 is SGHTA and CDR2 is FQGNSA. This CDR3 is CASSLTSSGKYGEQYF. The CDR3, as DNA: TGTGCCAGCAGCTTAACGTCTAGCGGGAAATATGGCGAGCAGTACTTC.

This clonotype was observed many times. This chain uses TRBV7-8 with TRBJ2-2; the D is unclear. The CDR3 covers 13 residues. V was trimmed by 1 base and J by 6 bases, leaving 6 bases between them. Germline lookup yields CDR1 SGHVS and CDR2 FQNEAQ. DNA of the CDR3: TGTGCCAGCAGCTTAGAAAGGGCCGGGGAGCTGTTTTTT. Its translation: CASSLERAGELFF.

This rearrangement joins TRBV20-1 to TRBJ1-5; D is undetermined. There are 13 residues in the CDR3. Germline CDR1 reads DFQATT; CDR2 reads SNEGSKA (reference sequence). Trimming removed 3 bases at V and 3 bases at J, with 9 bases between. CDR3 DNA sequence: TGCAGTGCTAGTAGGCCCCTCAATCAGCCCCAGCATTTT. It translates to CSASRPLNQPQHF.

This clonotype came up a few times. The V call is TRBV15, the J call TRBJ1-5, with TRBD1 as a possible D gene (6 bases). V lost 0 bases and J lost 4, with 22 bases in between. The CDR3 sequence is 19 residues long. Germline V CDR1 and CDR2: LNHNV, YYDKDF (reference sequence). This chain's CDR3 is CATSRDLRGQSNKNQPQHF. DNA of the CDR3: TGTGCCACCAGCAGAGATCTTCGCGGACAGAGCAACAAGAATCAGCCCCAGCATTTT.

Only a few counts were recorded for this clonotype. This chain joins TRBV5-1 and TRBJ2-3; TRBD1 matches at 7 bases. The germline V gene encodes CDR1 SGHRS and CDR2 YFSETQ. The CDR3 loop spans 15 amino acids. V was clipped by 0 bases and J by 4 bases; unmatched bases: 5. The CDR3 protein is CASSLESQGPDTQYF. DNA of the CDR3: TGCGCCAGCAGCTTGGAATCACAGGGGCCAGATACGCAGTATTTT.

V and J are TRBV15 and TRBJ1-5; 10 positions match TRBD1. The germline V gene has CDR1 LNHNV and CDR2 YYDKDF (reference sequence). The length of the CDR3 is 17 residues. V shed 4 bases, J shed 3 bases, and the junction held 9 bases outside the gene matches. CDR3: CATSTYAGQGINQPQHF. For the CDR3, the DNA is TGTGCCACCAGCACCTATGCGGGACAGGGGATCAATCAGCCCCAGCATTTT.

The chain recombines TRBV27 with TRBJ1-1; D might be TRBD1 (6 bases). The germline gives CDR1 MNHEY, CDR2 SMNVEV (reference sequence). CDR3 length: 15 amino acids. The germline V and J ends were trimmed by 8 bases and 4 bases, with 20 bases remaining between them. In DNA, the CDR3 is TGTGCCAGCGGGACCCGCCTACAGGGACTCACTGAAGCTTTCTTT. It translates to CASGTRLQGLTEAFF.